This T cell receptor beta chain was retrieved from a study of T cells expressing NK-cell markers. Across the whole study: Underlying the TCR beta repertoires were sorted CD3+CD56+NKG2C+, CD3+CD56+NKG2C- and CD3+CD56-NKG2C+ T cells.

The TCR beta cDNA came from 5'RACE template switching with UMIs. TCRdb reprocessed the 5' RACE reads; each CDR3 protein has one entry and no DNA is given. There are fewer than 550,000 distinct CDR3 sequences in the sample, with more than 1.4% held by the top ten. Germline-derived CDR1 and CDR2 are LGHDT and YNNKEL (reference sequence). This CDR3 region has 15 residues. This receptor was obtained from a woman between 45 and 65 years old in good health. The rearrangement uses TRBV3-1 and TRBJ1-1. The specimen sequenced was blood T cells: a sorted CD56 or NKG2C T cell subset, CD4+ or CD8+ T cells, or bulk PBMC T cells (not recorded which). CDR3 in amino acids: CASSQAPIENTEAFF.